The entry below gives a single T cell receptor (beta chain) sequence along with its context. Antigen specificity is unknown. The sample originates from a study of cytomegalovirus exposure and HLA in healthy donors. Study results and limitations: The study flagged around 160 TCR beta chains as cytomegalovirus-associated.

The study ran its PCR with 60 Vbeta and 13 Jbeta primers. The repertoire was sequenced with immunoSEQ multiplex PCR; TCRdb's copy has only in-frame clones and lacks some. Listed are 150,000 to 200,000 clones; 5.5% to 7.5% falls within the top ten. Donors were nominally healthy when sampled, though unrecorded immune exposures were likely. Sequencing was performed on PBMCs. The clonotype comes from a young man in good health and CMV-seronegative.

DNA of the CDR3: TGTGCCAGCAGTTACCCCGGTTGGACTGAAGCTTTCTTT. This gives the protein CASSYPGWTEAFF. The chain employs TRBV6-5 and TRBJ1-1; D uncertain. Germline V gene data show CDR1 as MNHEY and CDR2 as SVGAGI. The CDR3 totals 13 residues. V was cut by 2 bases and J by 5 bases, with 9 bases left in between.